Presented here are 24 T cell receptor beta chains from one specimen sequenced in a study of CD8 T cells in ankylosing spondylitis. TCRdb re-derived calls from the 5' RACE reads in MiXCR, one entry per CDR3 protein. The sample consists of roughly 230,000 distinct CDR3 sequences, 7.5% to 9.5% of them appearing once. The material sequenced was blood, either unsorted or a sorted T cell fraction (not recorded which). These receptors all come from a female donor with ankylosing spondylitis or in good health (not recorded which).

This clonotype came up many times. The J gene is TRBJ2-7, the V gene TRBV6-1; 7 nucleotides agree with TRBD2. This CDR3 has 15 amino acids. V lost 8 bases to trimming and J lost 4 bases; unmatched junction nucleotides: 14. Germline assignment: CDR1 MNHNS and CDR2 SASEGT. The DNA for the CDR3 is TGTGCCAGCTGTTCTAGCGGCTTGATGGTGTACGAGCAGTACTTC. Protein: CASCSSGLMVYEQYF.

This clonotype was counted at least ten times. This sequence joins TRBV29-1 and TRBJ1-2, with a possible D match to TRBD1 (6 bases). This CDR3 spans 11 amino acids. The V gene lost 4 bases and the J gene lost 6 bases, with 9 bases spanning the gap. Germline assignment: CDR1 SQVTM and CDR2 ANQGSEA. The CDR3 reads CSVAAGDGYTF. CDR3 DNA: TGCAGCGTTGCGGCAGGGGATGGCTACACCTTC.

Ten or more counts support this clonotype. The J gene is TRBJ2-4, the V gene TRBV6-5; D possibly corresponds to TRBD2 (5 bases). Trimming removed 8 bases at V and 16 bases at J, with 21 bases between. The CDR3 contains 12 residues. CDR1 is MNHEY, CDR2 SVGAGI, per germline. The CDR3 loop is CASGPSRGRLYF. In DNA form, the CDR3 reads TGTGCCAGCGGCCCTTCTCGAGGGAGATTATACTTC.

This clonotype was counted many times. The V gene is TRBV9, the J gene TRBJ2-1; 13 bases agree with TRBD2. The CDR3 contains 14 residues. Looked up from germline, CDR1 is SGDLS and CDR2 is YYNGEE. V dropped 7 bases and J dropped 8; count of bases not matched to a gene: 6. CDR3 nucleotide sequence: TGTGCCAGCGAGGGGACTAGCGGGACCTATGAGCAGTTCTTC. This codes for CASEGTSGTYEQFF.

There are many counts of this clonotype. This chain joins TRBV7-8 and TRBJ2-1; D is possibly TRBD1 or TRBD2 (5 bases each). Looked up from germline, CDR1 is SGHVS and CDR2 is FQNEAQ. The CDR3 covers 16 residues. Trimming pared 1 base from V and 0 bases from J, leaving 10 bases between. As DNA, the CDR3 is TGTGCCAGCAGCTTAGGGGGGTCCAGCTCCTACAATGAGCAGTTCTTC. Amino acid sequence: CASSLGGSSSYNEQFF.

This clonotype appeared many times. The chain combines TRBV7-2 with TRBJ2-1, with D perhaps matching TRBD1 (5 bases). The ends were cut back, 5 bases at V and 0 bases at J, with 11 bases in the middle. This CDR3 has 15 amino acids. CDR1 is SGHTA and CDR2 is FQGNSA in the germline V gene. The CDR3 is CASSLDTFSYNEQFF. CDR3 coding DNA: TGTGCCAGCAGCCTGGACACGTTCTCCTACAATGAGCAGTTCTTC.

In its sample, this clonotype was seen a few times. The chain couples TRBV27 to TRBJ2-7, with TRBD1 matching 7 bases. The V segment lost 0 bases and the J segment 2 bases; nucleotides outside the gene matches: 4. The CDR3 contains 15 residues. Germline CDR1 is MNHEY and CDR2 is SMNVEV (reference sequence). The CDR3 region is CASSLSGQPTYEQYF. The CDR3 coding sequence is TGTGCCAGCAGTTTATCGGGACAGCCCACCTACGAGCAGTACTTC.

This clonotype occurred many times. The CDR3 DNA reads TGTGCCAGCAGTTTAGGGGCTCTCGGCGAGCAGTACTTC. Translating gives CASSLGALGEQYF. This rearrangement joins TRBV12-3 or TRBV12-4 to TRBJ2-7, with D unclear. The ends were cut back, 1 base at V and 6 bases at J, with 10 bases in the middle. This CDR3 comprises 13 residues.

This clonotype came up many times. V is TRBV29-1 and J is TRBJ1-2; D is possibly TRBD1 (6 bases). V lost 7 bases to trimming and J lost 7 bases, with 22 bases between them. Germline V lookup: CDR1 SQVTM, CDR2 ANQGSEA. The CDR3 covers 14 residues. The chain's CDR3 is CSGGQGSMGSGYTF. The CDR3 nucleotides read TGCAGCGGGGGGCAGGGAAGTATGGGAAGTGGCTACACCTTC.

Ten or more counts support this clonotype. Here the CDR3 reads CASSLGDRDGQPQHF. CDR3 in DNA: TGTGCCAGCAGCCTCGGGGACAGGGACGGCCAGCCCCAGCATTTT. This sequence joins TRBV7-8 and TRBJ1-5; 9 bases match TRBD1. This CDR3 region has 15 residues. CDR1 and CDR2 (germline): SGHVS, FQNEAQ. Losses at the gene ends were 5 bases for V and 7 bases for J; bases not matched to a gene: 9.

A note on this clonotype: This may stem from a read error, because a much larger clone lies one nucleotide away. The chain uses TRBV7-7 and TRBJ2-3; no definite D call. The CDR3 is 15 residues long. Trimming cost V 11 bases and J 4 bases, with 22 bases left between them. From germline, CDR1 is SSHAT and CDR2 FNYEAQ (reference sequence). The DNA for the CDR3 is TGTGCCGTGGTACCTATAGTGGGGTACCCAGATACGCAGTATTTT. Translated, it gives CAVVPIVGYPDTQYF.

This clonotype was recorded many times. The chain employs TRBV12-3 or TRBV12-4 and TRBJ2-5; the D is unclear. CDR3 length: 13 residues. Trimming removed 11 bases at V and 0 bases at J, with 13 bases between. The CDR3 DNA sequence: TGTGCCTCTACTCTGTCGTACCAAGAGACCCAGTACTTC. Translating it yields CASTLSYQETQYF.

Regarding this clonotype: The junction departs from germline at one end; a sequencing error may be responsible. CDR3 nucleotides: TGTGTCAGCTGTCTAGCGGGCCTGGGTGGTGAGCAGTTCTTC. This codes for CVSCLAGLGGEQFF. The chain uses TRBV12-3 or TRBV12-4 and TRBJ2-1; 8 bases are shared with TRBD2. The CDR3 has 14 residues.

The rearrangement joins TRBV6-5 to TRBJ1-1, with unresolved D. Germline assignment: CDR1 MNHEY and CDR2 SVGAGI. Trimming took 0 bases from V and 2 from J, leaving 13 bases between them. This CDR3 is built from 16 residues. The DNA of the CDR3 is TGTGCCAGCAGTTACTCCCCCGAGGACCTTAACACTGAAGCTTTCTTT. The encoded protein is CASSYSPEDLNTEAFF.

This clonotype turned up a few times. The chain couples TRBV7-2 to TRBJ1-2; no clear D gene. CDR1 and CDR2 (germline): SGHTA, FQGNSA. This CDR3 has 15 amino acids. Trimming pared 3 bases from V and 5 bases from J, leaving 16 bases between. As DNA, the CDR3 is TGTGCCAGCAGCTTTGGGGTCCCCGAAAGATATGGCTACACCTTC. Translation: CASSFGVPERYGYTF. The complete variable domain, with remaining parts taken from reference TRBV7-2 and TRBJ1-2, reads GAGVSQSPSNKVTEKGKDVELRCDPISGHTALYWYRQSLGQGLEFLIYFQGNSAPDKSGLPSDRFSAERTGGSVSTLTIQRTQQEDSAVYLCASSFGVPERYGYTFGSGTRLTVV.

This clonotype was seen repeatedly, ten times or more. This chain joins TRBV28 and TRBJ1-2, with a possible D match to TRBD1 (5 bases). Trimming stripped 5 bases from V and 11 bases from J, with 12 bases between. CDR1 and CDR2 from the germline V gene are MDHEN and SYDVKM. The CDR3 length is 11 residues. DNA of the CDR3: TGTGCCAGCAGTCAACAGGACCGTTACACCTTC. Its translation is CASSQQDRYTF.

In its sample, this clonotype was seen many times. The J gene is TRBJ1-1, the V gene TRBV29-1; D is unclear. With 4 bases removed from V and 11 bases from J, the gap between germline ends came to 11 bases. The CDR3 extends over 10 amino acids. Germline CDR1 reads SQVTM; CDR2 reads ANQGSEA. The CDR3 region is CSVVGLLAFF. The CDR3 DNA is TGCAGCGTTGTAGGCCTCCTGGCTTTCTTT.

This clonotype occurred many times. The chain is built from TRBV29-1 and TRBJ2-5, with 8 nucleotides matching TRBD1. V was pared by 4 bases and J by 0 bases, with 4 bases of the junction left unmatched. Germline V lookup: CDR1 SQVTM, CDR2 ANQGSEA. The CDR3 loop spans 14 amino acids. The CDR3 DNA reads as TGCAGCGTTGGACAGGGGTCGTACCAAGAGACCCAGTACTTC. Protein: CSVGQGSYQETQYF. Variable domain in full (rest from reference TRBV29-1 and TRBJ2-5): SAVISQKPSRDICQRGTSLTIQCQVDSQVTMMFWYRQQPGQSLTLIATANQGSEATYESGFVIDKFPISRPNLTFSTLTVSNMSPEDSSIYLCSVGQGSYQETQYFGPGTRLLVL.

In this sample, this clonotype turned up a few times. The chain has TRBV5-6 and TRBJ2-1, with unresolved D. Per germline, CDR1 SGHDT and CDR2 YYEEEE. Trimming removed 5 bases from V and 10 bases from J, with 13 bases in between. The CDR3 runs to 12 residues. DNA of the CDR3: TGTGCCAGCAGGATTCTTAGCAGGGAGCAGTTCTTC. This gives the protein CASRILSREQFF. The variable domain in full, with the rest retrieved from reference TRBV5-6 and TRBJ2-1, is DAGVTQSPTHLIKTRGQQVTLRCSPKSGHDTVSWYQQALGQGPQFIFQYYEEEERQRGNFPDRFSGHQFPNYSSELNVNALLLGDSALYLCASRILSREQFFGPGTRLTVL.

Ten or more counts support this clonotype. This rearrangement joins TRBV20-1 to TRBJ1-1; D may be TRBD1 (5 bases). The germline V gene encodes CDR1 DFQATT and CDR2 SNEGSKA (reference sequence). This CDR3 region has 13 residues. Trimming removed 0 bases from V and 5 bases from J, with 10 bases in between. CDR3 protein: CSARDGGETEAFF. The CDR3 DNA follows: TGCAGTGCTAGAGATGGGGGGGAGACTGAAGCTTTCTTT.

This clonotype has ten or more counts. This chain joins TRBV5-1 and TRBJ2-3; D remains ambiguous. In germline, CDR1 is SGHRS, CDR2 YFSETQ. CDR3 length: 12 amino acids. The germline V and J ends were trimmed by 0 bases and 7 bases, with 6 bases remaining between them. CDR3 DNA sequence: TGCGCCAGCAGCTTGGATCAATATACGCAGTATTTT. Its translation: CASSLDQYTQYF.

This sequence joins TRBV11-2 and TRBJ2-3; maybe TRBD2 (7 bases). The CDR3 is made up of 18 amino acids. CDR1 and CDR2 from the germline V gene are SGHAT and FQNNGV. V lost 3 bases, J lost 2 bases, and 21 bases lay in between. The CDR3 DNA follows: TGTGCCAGCAGCTTCACCCCCGGGGGCGGGAGCGTCACAGATACGCAGTATTTT. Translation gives CASSFTPGGGSVTDTQYF.

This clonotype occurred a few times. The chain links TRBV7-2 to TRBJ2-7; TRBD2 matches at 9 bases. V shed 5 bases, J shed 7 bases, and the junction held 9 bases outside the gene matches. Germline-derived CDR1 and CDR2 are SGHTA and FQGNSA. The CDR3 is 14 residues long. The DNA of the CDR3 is TGTGCCAGCAGCCCCGGGGGTAGCGGGGGAGAGCAGTACTTC. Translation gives CASSPGGSGGEQYF.

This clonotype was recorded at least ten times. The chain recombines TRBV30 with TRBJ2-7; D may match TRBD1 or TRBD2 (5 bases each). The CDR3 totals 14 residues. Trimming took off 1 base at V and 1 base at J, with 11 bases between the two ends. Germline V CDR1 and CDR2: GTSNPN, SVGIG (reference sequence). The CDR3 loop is CAWSGGGTSYEQYF. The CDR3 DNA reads TGTGCCTGGAGTGGTGGGGGAACTTCCTACGAGCAGTACTTC.